This T cell receptor (beta chain) was found in a study of blood T cell repertoires in COVID-19. Across the study: From the United States, Italy and Spain came samples of acute and convalescent COVID-19. Sources were T cells, B-cell-depleted T cells, or PBMCs; the material itself was cDNA or gDNA.

Germline loops: CDR1 SGHNT, CDR2 YENEEA. The CDR3 is 11 amino acids. Trimming shortened V by 3 bases and J by 8 bases, and 7 bases separated the two germline ends. In the source study's methods: Reference gene primers were amplified, and this amplification served to estimate nucleated cell counts. Some clones are missing from TCRdb's copy, which holds only in-frame ones; the method was immunoSEQ multiplex PCR. V and J calls and clone size are given by that table; D and trimming were obtained from the DNA. This sample has about 400,000 clones; roughly 90% occur once, and the top ten carry roughly 2%. Clinical history as reported by participants underpinned cohort assignment.

This clonotype was obtained from a woman in her thirties or forties with acute COVID-19. V is TRBV11-3 and J is TRBJ1-2; D might be TRBD1 (5 bases). Specimen: PBMCs or T cells enriched from blood (not recorded which). In nucleotides, the CDR3 is TGTGCCAGCAGCTTCCGGGGGGGCTACACCTTC. Its protein is CASSFRGGYTF.